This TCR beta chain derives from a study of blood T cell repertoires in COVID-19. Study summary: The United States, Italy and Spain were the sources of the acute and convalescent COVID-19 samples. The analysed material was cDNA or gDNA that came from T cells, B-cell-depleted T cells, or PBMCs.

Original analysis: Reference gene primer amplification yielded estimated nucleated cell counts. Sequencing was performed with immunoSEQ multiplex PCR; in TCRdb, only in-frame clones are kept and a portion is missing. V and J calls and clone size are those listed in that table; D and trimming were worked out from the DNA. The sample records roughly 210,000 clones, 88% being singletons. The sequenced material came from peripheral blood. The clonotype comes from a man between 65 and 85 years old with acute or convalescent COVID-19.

Here the CDR3 DNA reads TGTGCCAGCAGTGAGTCTATGGGGCAGGGCCATCAGCCCCAGCATTTT. Its protein product is CASSESMGQGHQPQHF. The chain carries TRBV6-1 and TRBJ1-5, with a possible D match to TRBD1 (5 bases). Trimming took off 3 bases at V and 5 bases at J, with 17 bases between the two ends. CDR1 and CDR2 (germline): MNHNS, SASEGT. There are 16 residues in the CDR3.